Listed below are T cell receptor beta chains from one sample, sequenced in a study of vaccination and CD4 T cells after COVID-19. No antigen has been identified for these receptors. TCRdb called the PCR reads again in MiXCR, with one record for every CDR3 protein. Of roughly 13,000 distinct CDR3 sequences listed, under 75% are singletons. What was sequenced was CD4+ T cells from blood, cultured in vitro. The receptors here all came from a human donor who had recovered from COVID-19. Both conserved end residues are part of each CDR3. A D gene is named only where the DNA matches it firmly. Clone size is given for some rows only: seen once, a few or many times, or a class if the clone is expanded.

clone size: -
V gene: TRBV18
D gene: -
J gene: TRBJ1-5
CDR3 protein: CASSRRTSGNQPQHF
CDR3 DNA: TGTGCCAGCTCACGACGGACGTCCGGCAATCAGCCCCAGCATTTT

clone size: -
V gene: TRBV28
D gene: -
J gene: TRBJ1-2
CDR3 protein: CASRPTGFGGYTF
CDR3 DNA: TGTGCCAGCAGACCCACAGGGTTCGGAGGCTACACCTTC

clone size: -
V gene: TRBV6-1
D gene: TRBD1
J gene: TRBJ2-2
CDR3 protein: CASSPQTGGDTGELFF
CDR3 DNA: TGTGCCAGCAGCCCTCAGACAGGGGGAGACACCGGGGAGCTGTTTTTT

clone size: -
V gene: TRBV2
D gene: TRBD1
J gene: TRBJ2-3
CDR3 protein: CASVQGAADTQYF
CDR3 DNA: TGTGCCAGCGTTCAGGGGGCCGCAGATACGCAGTATTTT

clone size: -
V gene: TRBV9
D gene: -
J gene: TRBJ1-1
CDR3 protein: CASSPEDMETEAFF
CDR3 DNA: TGTGCCAGCAGTCCCGAGGACATGGAGACTGAAGCTTTCTTT

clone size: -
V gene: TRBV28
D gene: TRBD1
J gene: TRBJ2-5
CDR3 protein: CASSPSVGTGVETQYF
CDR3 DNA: TGTGCCAGCAGTCCCTCAGTGGGGACAGGGGTAGAGACCCAGTACTTC

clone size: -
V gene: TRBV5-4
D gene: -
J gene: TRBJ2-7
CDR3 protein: CASSPSRGASYEQYF
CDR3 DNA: TGTGCCAGCAGCCCATCCCGGGGGGCCTCCTACGAGCAGTACTTC

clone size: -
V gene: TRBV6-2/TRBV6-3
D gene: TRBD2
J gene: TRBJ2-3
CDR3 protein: CASSYPLAEISTDTQYF
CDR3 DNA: TGTGCCAGCAGTTACCCCCTAGCGGAGATTAGCACAGATACGCAGTATTTT

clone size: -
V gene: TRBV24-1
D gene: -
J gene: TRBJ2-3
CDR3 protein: CATREGRGPTDTQYF
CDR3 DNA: TGTGCCACCAGGGAAGGGCGGGGTCCCACAGATACGCAGTATTTT

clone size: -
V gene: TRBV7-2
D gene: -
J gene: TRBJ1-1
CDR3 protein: CASTQGRGWTEAFF
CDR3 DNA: TGTGCCAGCACTCAAGGGAGGGGATGGACTGAAGCTTTCTTT

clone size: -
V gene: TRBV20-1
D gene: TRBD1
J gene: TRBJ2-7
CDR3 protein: CSASRQGWDEQYF
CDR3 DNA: TGCAGTGCTAGTCGACAGGGCTGGGACGAGCAGTACTTC

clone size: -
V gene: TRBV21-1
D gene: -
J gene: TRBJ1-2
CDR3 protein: CASSKAKEHYGYTF
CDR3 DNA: TGTGCCAGCAGCAAAGCGAAGGAGCACTATGGCTACACCTTC

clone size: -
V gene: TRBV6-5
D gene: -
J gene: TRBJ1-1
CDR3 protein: CASSYRWGVGTEAFF
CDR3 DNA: TGTGCCAGCAGTTACAGGTGGGGGGTGGGCACTGAAGCTTTCTTT

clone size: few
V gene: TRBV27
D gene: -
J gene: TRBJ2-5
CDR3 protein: CASRLQETQYF
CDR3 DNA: TGTGCCAGCAGGCTCCAAGAGACCCAGTACTTC